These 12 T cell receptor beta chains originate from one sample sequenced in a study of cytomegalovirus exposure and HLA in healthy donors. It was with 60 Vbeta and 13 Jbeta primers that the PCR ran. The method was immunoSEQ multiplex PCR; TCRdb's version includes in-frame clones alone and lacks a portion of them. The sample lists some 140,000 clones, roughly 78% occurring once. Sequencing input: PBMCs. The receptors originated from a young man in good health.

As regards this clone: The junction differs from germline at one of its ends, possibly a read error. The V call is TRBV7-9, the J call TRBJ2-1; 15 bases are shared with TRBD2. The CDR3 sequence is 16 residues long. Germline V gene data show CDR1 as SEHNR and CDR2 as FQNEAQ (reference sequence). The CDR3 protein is CSSSLGEGLAGGEQFF. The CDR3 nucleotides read TGTTCCAGCAGCTTAGGGGAGGGACTAGCGGGAGGCGAGCAGTTCTTC.

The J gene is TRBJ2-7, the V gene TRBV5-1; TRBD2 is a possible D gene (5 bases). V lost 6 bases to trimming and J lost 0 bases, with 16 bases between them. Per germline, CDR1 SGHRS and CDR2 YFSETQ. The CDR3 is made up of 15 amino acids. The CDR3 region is CASTLSGASSYEQYF. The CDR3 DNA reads TGCGCCAGCACCTTAAGCGGAGCTAGCTCCTACGAGCAGTACTTC.

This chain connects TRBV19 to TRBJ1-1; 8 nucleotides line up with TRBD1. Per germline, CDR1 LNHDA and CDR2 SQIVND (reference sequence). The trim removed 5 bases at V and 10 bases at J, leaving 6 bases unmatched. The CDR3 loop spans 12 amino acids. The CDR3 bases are TGTGCCAGTAGTGGGGCTGACAGGGGAGCTTTCTTT. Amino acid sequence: CASSGADRGAFF.

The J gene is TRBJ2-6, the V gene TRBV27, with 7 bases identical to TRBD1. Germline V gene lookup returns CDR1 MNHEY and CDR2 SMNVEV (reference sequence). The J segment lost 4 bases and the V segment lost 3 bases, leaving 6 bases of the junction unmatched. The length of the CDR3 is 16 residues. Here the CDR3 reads CASSLGTVAGANVLTF. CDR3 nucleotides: TGTGCCAGCAGTTTGGGGACAGTTGCCGGGGCCAACGTCCTGACTTTC.

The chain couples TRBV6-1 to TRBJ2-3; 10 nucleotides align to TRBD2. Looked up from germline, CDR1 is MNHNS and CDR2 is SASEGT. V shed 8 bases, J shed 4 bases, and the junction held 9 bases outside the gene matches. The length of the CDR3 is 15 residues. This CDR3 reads CASEGLAGAADTQYF. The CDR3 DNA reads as TGTGCCAGCGAGGGCCTAGCGGGAGCCGCAGATACGCAGTATTTT.

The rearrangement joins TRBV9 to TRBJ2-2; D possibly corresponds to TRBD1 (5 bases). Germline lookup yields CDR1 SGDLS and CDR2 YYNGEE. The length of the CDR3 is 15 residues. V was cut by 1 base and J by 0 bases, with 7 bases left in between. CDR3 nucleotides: TGTGCCAGCAGCGTACAGGGCGCGAACACCGGGGAGCTGTTTTTT. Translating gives CASSVQGANTGELFF.

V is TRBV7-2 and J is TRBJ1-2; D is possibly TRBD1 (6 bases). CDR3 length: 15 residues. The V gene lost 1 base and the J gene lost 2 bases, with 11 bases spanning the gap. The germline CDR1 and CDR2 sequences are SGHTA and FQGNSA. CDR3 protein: CASSLVSQGNYGYTF. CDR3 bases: TGTGCCAGCAGCTTAGTTTCTCAGGGGAACTATGGCTACACCTTC.

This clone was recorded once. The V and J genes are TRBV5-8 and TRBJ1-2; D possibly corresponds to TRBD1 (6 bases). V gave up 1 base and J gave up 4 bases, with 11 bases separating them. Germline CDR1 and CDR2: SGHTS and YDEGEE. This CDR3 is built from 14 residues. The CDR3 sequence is CASSLKGQAYGYTF. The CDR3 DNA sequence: TGTGCCAGCAGCTTGAAGGGACAAGCCTATGGCTACACCTTC.

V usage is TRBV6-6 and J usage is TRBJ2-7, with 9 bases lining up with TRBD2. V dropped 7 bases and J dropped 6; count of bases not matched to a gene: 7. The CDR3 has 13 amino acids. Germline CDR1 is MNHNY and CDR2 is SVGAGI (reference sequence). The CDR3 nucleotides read TGTGCCAGCAAGGCTAGCGGGATTATCGAGCAGTACTTC. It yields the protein CASKASGIIEQYF.

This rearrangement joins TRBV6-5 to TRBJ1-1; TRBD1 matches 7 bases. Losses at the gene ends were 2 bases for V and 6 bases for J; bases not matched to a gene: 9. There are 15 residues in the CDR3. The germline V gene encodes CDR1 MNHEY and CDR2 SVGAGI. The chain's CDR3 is CASSYTQHRGAEAFF. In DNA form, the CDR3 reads TGTGCCAGCAGTTACACCCAGCACAGGGGCGCTGAAGCTTTCTTT.

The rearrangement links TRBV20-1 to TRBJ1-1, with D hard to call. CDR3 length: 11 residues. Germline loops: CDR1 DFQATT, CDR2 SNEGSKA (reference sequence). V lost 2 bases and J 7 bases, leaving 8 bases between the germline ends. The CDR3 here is CSARRGIEAFF. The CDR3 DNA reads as TGCAGTGCTAGACGAGGGATTGAAGCTTTCTTT.

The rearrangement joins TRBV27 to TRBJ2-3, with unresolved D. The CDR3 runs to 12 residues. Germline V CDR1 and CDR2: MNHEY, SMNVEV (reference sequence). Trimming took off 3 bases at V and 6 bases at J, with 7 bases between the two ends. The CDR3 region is CASSFPSDTQYF. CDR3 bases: TGTGCCAGCAGTTTTCCGTCCGATACGCAGTATTTT.